The 10 T cell receptor beta chains reported below all come from one sample, sequenced in a study of T-cell reconstitution after alpha-beta-depleted transplantation in children (dated by TCRdb to about 2016). The library was prepared using PCR. Sequenced using an Illumina HiSeq 2500. TCR library preparation used molecular barcoding, with unique molecular identifiers applied to normalize quantification of the TCRbeta repertoire. TCRdb handled the public reads itself, with Q25 trimming in fastp and clone calling in MiXCR, and kept productive beta chains. Each CDR3 protein gets just one entry, which takes the most common genes and DNA from the rows behind it. In this sample the table shows 550,000 to 800,000 distinct CDR3 sequences, around 13% of which occur a single time. The top ten clonotypes cover 0.75% to 0.85% of the sample. According to the study, the label for this sample's treatment or condition signals: allogeneic hematopoietic cell transplantation with graft depleted of TCRalphabeta T cells and CD19 B cells.

This material consisted of PBMCs, taken before TCRalphabeta/CD19-depleted stem cell transplant. All receptors come from a girl aged 2 to 10 with congenital amegakaryocytic thrombocytopenia, due to receive a stem cell transplant.

At least ten counts were recorded for this clonotype. This rearrangement joins TRBV4-2 to TRBJ2-1; TRBD2 aligns across 8 bases. V lost 2 bases to trimming and J lost 0 bases; unmatched junction nucleotides: 12. This CDR3 has 19 amino acids. Germline V gene lookup returns CDR1 LGHNA and CDR2 YNFKEQ. The CDR3: CASSQWGLEARSSYNEQFF. The CDR3 DNA follows: TGTGCCAGCAGCCAATGGGGACTAGAAGCCCGGAGCTCCTACAATGAGCAGTTCTTC.

This chain connects TRBV5-1 to TRBJ2-7; TRBD2 matches at 8 bases. This CDR3 comprises 12 residues. In germline, CDR1 is SGHRS, CDR2 YFSETQ. The trim removed 8 bases at V and 5 bases at J, leaving 6 bases unmatched. CDR3 sequence: CASRSGTDEQYF. CDR3 in DNA: TGCGCCAGTCGTAGCGGGACGGACGAGCAGTACTTC.

This clonotype has ten or more counts. The V gene is TRBV29-1, the J gene TRBJ2-7, with D maybe TRBD2 (5 bases). The germline V and J ends were trimmed by 4 bases and 4 bases, with 23 bases remaining between them. CDR1 is SQVTM, CDR2 ANQGSEA, per germline. This CDR3 has 16 residues. The CDR3 DNA sequence: TGCAGCGTTGCGTCAGGTGACCGGGAAATTTGGTACGAGCAGTACTTC. Amino acids: CSVASGDREIWYEQYF.

This clonotype was counted ten times or more. The chain links TRBV13 to TRBJ2-1, with D perhaps TRBD2 (6 bases). Germline V lookup: CDR1 PRHDT, CDR2 FYEKMQ (reference sequence). The germline V and J ends were trimmed by 1 base and 7 bases, with 14 bases remaining between them. This CDR3 has 15 amino acids. The CDR3 bases are TGTGCCAGCAGCTTAGAAGGGTACGGAGGGAATGAGCAGTTCTTC. Amino acids: CASSLEGYGGNEQFF.

Regarding this clonotype: A much more abundant neighbour one base away suggests this may be a read error. The J gene is TRBJ2-1, the V gene TRBV12-3 or TRBV12-4; 7 bases map to TRBD2. The CDR3 is 14 residues long. CDR3: CASTPSGSYNEHFF. The CDR3 coding sequence is TGTGCCAGCACCCCTAGCGGTTCCTACAATGAGCATTTCTTC.

This clonotype was detected many times. The chain has TRBV6-1 and TRBJ1-2, with 8 bases that match TRBD1. V dropped 8 bases and J dropped 7; count of bases not matched to a gene: 15. Germline CDR1 and CDR2: MNHNS and SASEGT. This CDR3 region has 15 residues. This CDR3 reads CASSYTGTGWGGYTF. CDR3 bases: TGTGCCAGCTCCTATACCGGGACAGGTTGGGGTGGCTACACCTTC.

The sample holds many counts of this clonotype. The V and J genes are TRBV6-5 and TRBJ2-2, with 9 bases matching TRBD2. The germline V gene encodes CDR1 MNHEY and CDR2 SVGAGI. V was pared by 8 bases and J by 6 bases, with 7 bases of the junction left unmatched. The CDR3 has 14 residues. In nucleotides, the CDR3 is TGTGCCAGCGGAGGGACTAGCAACTCCGGGGAGCTGTTTTTT. Translating it yields CASGGTSNSGELFF.

This clonotype was found many times. DNA of the CDR3: TGCAGTGCTAGAGAGGGACTAAGCTACGAGCAGTACTTC. Amino acids: CSAREGLSYEQYF. The chain uses TRBV20-1 and TRBJ2-7; 7 bases match TRBD2. The CDR3 is 13 residues long. J lost 3 bases, V lost 0 bases, and 2 bases had no gene match. Germline values: CDR1 DFQATT, CDR2 SNEGSKA (reference sequence).

This clonotype occurred many times. The chain has TRBV5-5 and TRBJ2-1, with no clear D. Trimming took off 4 bases at V and 5 bases at J, with 13 bases between the two ends. This CDR3 spans 14 amino acids. Germline assignment: CDR1 SGHKS and CDR2 YYEKEE (reference sequence). CDR3 sequence reads: CASSPWTVNNEQFF. The CDR3 DNA reads TGTGCCAGCAGCCCTTGGACGGTGAACAATGAGCAGTTCTTC.

The table lists this clonotype with a few counts. The rearrangement uses TRBV3-1 and TRBJ2-1; D is uncertain. The CDR3 is 14 residues long. The V end lost 4 bases, the J end lost 2 bases, and 9 bases lay between the germline ends. CDR1 is LGHDT, CDR2 YNNKEL, per germline (reference sequence). The CDR3 DNA reads as TGTGCCAGCAGCCGCTCTGACACCTACAATGAGCAGTTCTTC. The encoded protein is CASSRSDTYNEQFF.